This TCR beta chain was profiled in a study of T cells in Graves' hyperthyroidism and ophthalmopathy. This clonotype was detected many times. Exclusion followed for patients with uncontrolled infection, other autoimmune disease, pregnancy or lactation. This CDR3 contains 15 residues. V gave up 3 bases and J gave up 1 base; unmatched junction bases: 5. Amplification of TCR beta CDR3 regions used RNA as the template. The HTBI primer set was used in a first-round RT-PCR of the TCR CDR3. TCRdb re-analysed the multiplex PCR reads in MiXCR, keeping a single row per CDR3 protein. The sample shows some 350,000 distinct CDR3 sequences, approximately 15% of them seen only once.

What was sequenced was blood. The genes are TRBV12-3 or TRBV12-4 and TRBJ2-5, with 7 positions matching TRBD1. This TCR was recovered from a woman between 35 and 50 years old with Graves' ophthalmopathy. CDR3 amino acids: CASSLGTVSQETQYF. The DNA for the CDR3 is TGTGCCAGCAGTTTGGGGACAGTCAGCCAAGAGACCCAGTACTTC.